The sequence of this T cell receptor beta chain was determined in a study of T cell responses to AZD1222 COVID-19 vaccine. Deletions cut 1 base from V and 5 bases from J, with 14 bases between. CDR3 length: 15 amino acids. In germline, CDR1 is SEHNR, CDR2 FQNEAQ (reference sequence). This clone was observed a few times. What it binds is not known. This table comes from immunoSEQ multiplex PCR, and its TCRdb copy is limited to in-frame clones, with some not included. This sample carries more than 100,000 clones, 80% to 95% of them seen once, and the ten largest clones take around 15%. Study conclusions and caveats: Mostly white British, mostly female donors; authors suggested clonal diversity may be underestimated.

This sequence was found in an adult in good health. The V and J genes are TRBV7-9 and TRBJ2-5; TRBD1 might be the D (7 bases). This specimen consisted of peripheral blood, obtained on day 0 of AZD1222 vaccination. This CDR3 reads CASSLGGGGLETQYF. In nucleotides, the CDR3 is TGTGCCAGCAGCTTAGGAGGAGGGGGCCTCGAGACCCAGTACTTC.